This paragraph reports one TCR beta chain. This clonotype has only a few counts. This clone's antigen is unknown. No quality values exist for individual bases; no much larger clone is one base distant. This sample was included in a study of identical twins listed by TCRdb under 2016. Describing the broader study: TCR alpha and beta repertoires from monozygotic twins, unrelated adults of various ages and cord blood were deep-sequenced to test whether fetal clonotypes persist. To rule out contamination, the twin experiments were replicated at different times with different library preparation protocols. Results and caveats for the whole study, not just this receptor: Invariant T cells such as MAIT and iNKT could partly confound zero-insertion analyses, although diverse VJ usage argued against such confounding for most clonotypes. Because the same donors could not be followed over many years, conclusions were based on cross-sectional statistical analysis. Fewer insertions were carried by abundant cord blood beta clonotypes; a weaker similar trend was observed in young adult naive repertoires, while no such trend was observed in memory repertoires. In monozygotic twins, recombination models systematically underestimated out-of-frame TCR alpha sharing, but the models matched the sharing seen between unrelated individuals. The excess sharing between twins in beta out-of-frame sequences was weaker because fewer shared sequences reduced the signal-to-noise ratio. Compared with coincidental sharing between unrelated individuals, an excess of low generation-probability sequences was observed among out-of-frame TCR alpha sequences shared between twins.

Libraries were made using 5' RACE. The listed sequencing device is Illumina HiSeq 2000. Template switching added a universal primer binding site, and the final cDNA carried a unique molecular identifier that allowed TCR cDNA molecules to be counted accurately. Specific primers in the conserved constant-segment region were used to synthesize first-strand cDNA for the TCR alpha and beta chains. To control for contamination, every cDNA library was double barcoded, receiving both a SMART-Mk sample barcode and Illumina barcodes. TruSeq adapter sequences, together with Illumina sample barcodes, were added in two successive PCR steps. The Illumina HiSeq platform was used with custom primers to sequence TCR alpha and beta cDNA libraries. In the source study's methods: MiGEC processed the raw reads to extract unique molecular identifiers, while MiXCR was used to determine the CDR3 positions. For each individual, recombination models were inferred using an EM algorithm with the repgenHMM and IGoR tools. Shared clonotype analysis was performed with the tcR package in R, normalizing sharing by the product of cloneset sizes. To study raw recombination without the effects of thymic and clonal selection, out-of-frame nonproductive sequences were analyzed. The public reads were reanalyzed by TCRdb: fastp trimming at Q25, MiXCR alignment, in-frame beta chains only. Each entry merges the rows of one CDR3 protein and shows their most common DNA and genes. The V and J calls reflect TCRdb's pipeline rather than the authors' work. The sample records some 250,000 distinct CDR3 sequences, more than 9.5% of which are singletons. Jointly, the top ten make up more than 3.5% of the sample.

From cysteine to phenylalanine, the CDR3 is 13 amino acids long. The sequence is cut down to CDR3 DNA, 39 bases in frame from base 1. V drops 0 bases and J drops 6 bases, leaving 6 bases in between. As encoded in the germline V gene, CDR1 is LGHNA while CDR2 is YSLEER. Every donor was a healthy Caucasian. The twin cohort consisted of three pairs of female monozygotic twins, all aged roughly 18 to 30 years. Miltenyi CD45RO+ enrichment and human naive T-cell isolation kits were used to isolate memory (CD45RO+) and naive T cells from PBMC. These data were likewise used in another study, on yellow fever vaccine responses in identical twins. From the second report: According to the authors, in identical twins the way T cells responded to vaccination appeared partly convergent and partly personalized. The study precisely tracked vaccine-responding T cell clones in identical twins.

Sequences were obtained from memory (CD45RO+) T cells sorted from blood. Reading the label with the study, this specimen's cell subset or site is: CD45RO+ enriched T cells. The sequence joins TRBV4-3 to TRBJ1-5, with the identity of the D gene unclear. The sequence came from a woman aged 18 to 35 in good health. The CDR3 protein: CASSQDGFQPQHF. The DNA reads as follows: TGCGCCAGCAGCCAAGATGGCTTTCAGCCCCAGCATTTT.